Shown below are 32 T cell receptor beta chains from a single sample sequenced in a study of cytomegalovirus exposure and HLA in healthy donors. Researchers ran the PCR with 60 Vbeta and 13 Jbeta primers. The method was immunoSEQ multiplex PCR; TCRdb's version includes in-frame clones alone and lacks a portion of them. The sample has under 130,000 clones; around 72% are singletons. The sequenced material came from PBMCs. The receptors here all came from a man aged 25-45 years in good health and CMV-seronegative.

The rearrangement links TRBV5-1 to TRBJ1-2, with TRBD1 matching 7 bases. J was trimmed by 0 bases and V by 4 bases; bases with no gene match: 9. This CDR3 has 16 amino acids. CDR1 is SGHRS, CDR2 YFSETQ, per germline. CDR3 sequence reads: CASSISPDRPNYGYTF. The CDR3 region has the DNA TGCGCCAGCAGCATATCCCCGGACAGGCCTAACTATGGCTACACCTTC.

The chain links TRBV6-1 to TRBJ2-7; a weak D match, TRBD1 (6 bases). This CDR3 region has 15 residues. V gave up 3 bases and J gave up 1 base, with 13 bases separating them. Germline loops: CDR1 MNHNS, CDR2 SASEGT. CDR3 loop: CASSDGQGPSYEQYF. In DNA, the CDR3 is TGTGCCAGCAGTGACGGGCAGGGGCCATCCTACGAGCAGTACTTC.

The chain carries TRBV6-5 and TRBJ1-1, with D perhaps TRBD1 (5 bases). Trimming stripped 6 bases from V and 6 bases from J, with 20 bases between. Germline loops: CDR1 MNHEY, CDR2 SVGAGI. This CDR3 is 15 amino acids long. The CDR3 DNA sequence: TGTGCCAGCAGGCCAGAAGGGACTCTAGGGGCTGAAGCTTTCTTT. Amino acid sequence: CASRPEGTLGAEAFF.

The chain combines TRBV9 with TRBJ1-2; D is uncertain. Trimming took off 0 bases at V and 4 bases at J, with 13 bases between the two ends. CDR1 is SGDLS, CDR2 YYNGEE, per germline. The CDR3 extends over 15 amino acids. CDR3 nucleotides: TGTGCCAGCAGCGTAGAACCGGTTTCATTCTATGGCTACACCTTC. Translated, it gives CASSVEPVSFYGYTF.

The CDR3 sequence is CSAGTGGSIGYTF. In DNA form, the CDR3 reads TGCAGCGCAGGGACAGGGGGCTCAATCGGCTACACCTTC. The V gene is TRBV29-1, the J gene TRBJ1-2; 12 bases agree with TRBD1. The J segment lost 8 bases and the V segment lost 7 bases, leaving 8 bases of the junction unmatched. CDR1 and CDR2 from the germline V gene are SQVTM and ANQGSEA. This CDR3 comprises 13 residues.

This sequence joins TRBV29-1 and TRBJ1-6, with D perhaps matching TRBD1 (5 bases). Germline lookup yields CDR1 SQVTM and CDR2 ANQGSEA. Trimming removed 6 bases at V and 7 bases at J, with 19 bases between. The CDR3 runs 15 residues. CDR3 sequence: CSVAFETAANSPLHF. DNA for the CDR3: TGCAGCGTAGCCTTCGAGACAGCCGCGAATTCACCCCTCCACTTT.

The chain recombines TRBV4-1 with TRBJ2-2, with D unresolved. The CDR3 totals 15 residues. CDR1 MGHRA and CDR2 YSYEKL come from the germline V gene. Trimming removed 3 bases from V and 6 bases from J, with 14 bases in between. The CDR3: CASSHDPLRAGELFF. For the CDR3, the DNA is TGCGCCAGCAGCCACGACCCCCTCCGGGCCGGGGAGCTGTTTTTT.

The chain recombines TRBV10-1 with TRBJ1-1; maybe TRBD1 (5 bases). Germline lookup yields CDR1 WNHNN and CDR2 SYGVQD (reference sequence). The CDR3 loop spans 13 amino acids. V lost 7 bases and J lost 0, with 9 bases in between. CDR3 coding DNA: TGCGCCAGCAAAGACAGCCTGAACACTGAAGCTTTCTTT. It specifies CASKDSLNTEAFF.

This chain connects TRBV19 to TRBJ2-7; D possibly corresponds to TRBD1 (6 bases). Germline assignment: CDR1 LNHDA and CDR2 SQIVND (reference sequence). Trimming cost V 3 bases and J 6 bases, with 18 bases left between them. The CDR3 loop spans 15 amino acids. The DNA of the CDR3 is TGTGCCAGTAGTATGCGAAAACAGGGACCGCGCGAGCAGTACTTC. This codes for CASSMRKQGPREQYF. The whole variable domain, filled in from reference TRBV19 and TRBJ2-7, reads DGGITQSPKYLFRKEGQNVTLSCEQNLNHDAMYWYRQDPGQGLRLIYYSQIVNDFQKGDIAEGYSVSREKKESFPLTVTSAQKNPTAFYLCASSMRKQGPREQYFGPGTRLTVT.

The chain joins TRBV10-3 to TRBJ1-1; TRBD1 might be the D (6 bases). The CDR3 has 14 amino acids. CDR1 is ENHRY and CDR2 is SYGVKD in the germline V gene. Trimming took 3 bases from V and 2 from J, leaving 10 bases between them. CDR3 DNA sequence: TGTGCCATCAGTGAAGGGACACAAAACACTGAAGCTTTCTTT. As protein: CAISEGTQNTEAFF.

This sequence joins TRBV11-2 and TRBJ2-7; D may be TRBD1 (7 bases). This CDR3 contains 14 residues. V was trimmed by 1 base and J by 6 bases, leaving 13 bases between them. CDR1 and CDR2 from the germline V gene are SGHAT and FQNNGV. The CDR3 nucleotides are TGTGCCAGCAGCTTAGGTCAGGGGGGTGGCGAGCAGTACTTC. Translation: CASSLGQGGGEQYF.

This clone has only one observation. The V and J genes are TRBV23-1 and TRBJ2-5; 7 positions agree with TRBD1. TRBV23-1 is known as an ORF, though its function is uncertain. After removal of 6 bases from V and 4 bases from J, the junction contained 8 bases not matched to a gene. The CDR3 extends over 14 amino acids. The CDR3 coding sequence is TGCGCCAGCAGAACAGACAGGGCGGCAGAGACCCAGTACTTC. Translation gives CASRTDRAAETQYF.

The rearrangement uses TRBV6-5 and TRBJ2-7, with 12 bases identical to TRBD2. The germline V gene has CDR1 MNHEY and CDR2 SVGAGI. The CDR3 is 15 amino acids. J was trimmed by 2 bases and V by 6 bases; bases with no gene match: 5. CDR3 DNA: TGTGCCAGCAGAGACGGACTAGCGGGAACCTACGAGCAGTACTTC. Protein product: CASRDGLAGTYEQYF.

The V and J genes are TRBV4-2 and TRBJ2-3; 7 bases fit TRBD2. V was clipped by 1 base and J by 1 base; unmatched bases: 5. This CDR3 spans 16 amino acids. Per germline, CDR1 LGHNA and CDR2 YNFKEQ. CDR3 bases: TGTGCCAGCAGCCAAGTGGCCAGCGGGGGCACAGATACGCAGTATTTT. It is translated as CASSQVASGGTDTQYF.

V is TRBV7-6 and J is TRBJ2-7; TRBD1 matches 8 bases. V trimming: 5 bases; J trimming: 3 bases; junction bases outside the gene matches: 9. The length of the CDR3 is 15 residues. CDR1 and CDR2 from the germline V gene are SGHVS and FNYEAQ. The CDR3 here is CASSPADRDGYEQYF. CDR3 nucleotides: TGTGCCAGCAGCCCAGCGGACAGGGACGGCTACGAGCAGTACTTC.

The J gene is TRBJ2-7, the V gene TRBV11-1; TRBD1 matches 10 bases. CDR3 length: 14 amino acids. The germline V gene has CDR1 SGHAT and CDR2 FQDESV (reference sequence). V lost 3 bases and J lost 5; bases outside the gene matches: 4. In DNA, the CDR3 is TGTGCCAGCAGCTTCCGGGACAGGGGAGACGAGCAGTACTTC. Translating it yields CASSFRDRGDEQYF.

J is TRBJ2-5 and V is TRBV18; 11 bases agree with TRBD1. Trimming cost V 3 bases and J 4 bases; bases outside gene matches: 4. The CDR3 spans 15 residues. Germline V lookup: CDR1 KGHSH, CDR2 LQKENI. Here the CDR3 DNA reads TGTGCCAGCTCACCTGGGACAGGGGGAGGAGAGACCCAGTACTTC. Residues: CASSPGTGGGETQYF.

This chain connects TRBV27 to TRBJ2-7, with D possibly matching TRBD2 (6 bases). Trimming removed 5 bases at V and 4 bases at J, with 15 bases between. This CDR3 contains 14 residues. CDR1 MNHEY and CDR2 SMNVEV come from the germline V gene (reference sequence). Here the CDR3 DNA reads TGTGCCAGCAGTCAGACTAGTACGAGGTACGAGCAGTACTTC. Translation: CASSQTSTRYEQYF.

The genes are TRBV6-6 and TRBJ1-1, with unresolved D. This CDR3 spans 13 amino acids. V shed 2 bases and J shed 0 bases, with 4 bases lying between them. From germline, CDR1 is MNHNY and CDR2 SVGAGI (reference sequence). CDR3 sequence (DNA): TGTGCCAGCAGTTACGCGATGAACACTGAAGCTTTCTTT. Its translation: CASSYAMNTEAFF.

There are a few counts of this clone. CDR3 in DNA: TGCGCCAGCAGCTTGGGGACAGGGTTCGACGAGCAGTACTTC. Its translation: CASSLGTGFDEQYF. V gene TRBV5-1 combines with J gene TRBJ2-7, with 8 bases fitting TRBD1. This CDR3 is built from 14 residues. The ends lost 0 bases at V and 5 bases at J; junction bases unmatched: 4. CDR1 and CDR2 (germline): SGHRS, YFSETQ.

V is TRBV2 and J is TRBJ2-6; D not certain. The germline CDR1 and CDR2 sequences are SNHLY and FYNNEI. The CDR3 spans 14 residues. Trimming took off 4 bases at V and 2 bases at J, with 6 bases between the two ends. The CDR3 region is CASSARAGANVLTF. The CDR3 DNA is TGTGCCAGCAGTGCCCGGGCTGGGGCCAACGTCCTGACTTTC.

The chain joins TRBV11-1 to TRBJ1-1, with D possibly matching TRBD1 (5 bases). V was trimmed by 1 base and J by 6 bases, leaving 12 bases between them. The germline V gene has CDR1 SGHAT and CDR2 FQDESV (reference sequence). The CDR3 totals 14 residues. Written as DNA, the CDR3 is TGTGCCAGCAGCTTAGTACTGACAGATTCTGAAGCTTTCTTT. Translating gives CASSLVLTDSEAFF.

This clone has just one count. This rearrangement joins TRBV19 to TRBJ1-2; perhaps TRBD1 as D (6 bases). Trimming took 5 bases from V and 2 from J, leaving 12 bases between them. Germline loops: CDR1 LNHDA, CDR2 SQIVND (reference sequence). CDR3 size: 14 residues. The CDR3 bases are TGTGCCAGTAGTCCACAGGGTTTGAACTATGGCTACACCTTC. This translates into CASSPQGLNYGYTF.

In its sample, this clone was seen a few times. The gene calls are TRBV7-9 and TRBJ1-1; 8 bases line up with TRBD1. The CDR3 loop spans 15 amino acids. Germline V lookup: CDR1 SEHNR, CDR2 FQNEAQ (reference sequence). With V trimmed by 6 bases and J by 0 bases, 6 bases remained unmatched. CDR3 bases: TGTGCCAGCAGAGAACAGGGGGGCATGAACACTGAAGCTTTCTTT. Its protein is CASREQGGMNTEAFF. The variable domain in full, completed from reference TRBV7-9 and TRBJ1-1, reads DTGVSQNPRHKITKRGQNVTFRCDPISEHNRLYWYRQTLGQGPEFLTYFQNEAQLEKSRLLSDRFSAERPKGSFSTLEIQRTEQGDSAMYLCASREQGGMNTEAFFGQGTRLTVV.

V is TRBV10-1 and J is TRBJ1-3; the match to TRBD1 covers 7 bases. The CDR3 length is 15 residues. The junction had 5 bases not matched to a gene; V was cut back by 6 bases and J by 0 bases. Germline CDR1 WNHNN, CDR2 SYGVQD (reference sequence). The CDR3 loop is CASSQDRDSGNTIYF. CDR3 DNA: TGCGCCAGCAGCCAAGACAGGGACTCTGGAAACACCATATATTTT.

V and J are TRBV7-6 and TRBJ2-5; TRBD1 might be the D (5 bases). V lost 2 bases and J lost 2, with 12 bases in between. The germline CDR1 and CDR2 sequences are SGHVS and FNYEAQ. The CDR3 is made up of 15 amino acids. CDR3 DNA sequence: TGTGCCAGCAGCTTAACCCCAGGGATACAAGAGACCCAGTACTTC. Translating gives CASSLTPGIQETQYF.

The V call is TRBV5-6, the J call TRBJ1-6; D possibly corresponds to TRBD1 (5 bases). The ends were cut back, 2 bases at V and 6 bases at J, with 6 bases in the middle. Germline V gene sequence: CDR1 SGHDT, CDR2 YYEEEE. The CDR3 runs 13 residues. The DNA of the CDR3 is TGTGCCAGCAGCTTCGGGGGTAATTCACCCCTCCACTTT. Translated, it gives CASSFGGNSPLHF.

The genes are TRBV28 and TRBJ1-5; 7 nucleotides align to TRBD1. The CDR3 contains 15 residues. Germline V CDR1 and CDR2: MDHEN, SYDVKM. After removal of 5 bases from V and 3 bases from J, the junction contained 7 bases not matched to a gene. CDR3 residues: CASSPGDSYNQPQHF. The CDR3 DNA is TGTGCCAGCAGTCCGGGGGACAGTTACAATCAGCCCCAGCATTTT.

The gene calls are TRBV28 and TRBJ1-1, with D possibly matching TRBD1 (6 bases). Looked up from germline, CDR1 is MDHEN and CDR2 is SYDVKM. Trimming cost V 5 bases and J 7 bases, with 17 bases left between them. The CDR3 spans 14 residues. The CDR3 loop is CASSVPTGSFEAFF. The CDR3 DNA reads as TGTGCCAGCAGTGTCCCCACAGGGTCTTTTGAAGCTTTCTTT.

This clone was recorded once. The chain recombines TRBV28 with TRBJ1-6, with a possible D match to TRBD1 (5 bases). Germline V gene lookup returns CDR1 MDHEN and CDR2 SYDVKM. The ends were cut back, 10 bases at V and 6 bases at J, with 19 bases in the middle. The CDR3 sequence is 15 residues long. This CDR3 reads CAIAGRNGGNSPLHF. DNA of the CDR3: TGTGCCATAGCGGGTCGCAACGGGGGTAATTCACCCCTCCACTTT.

A single count supports this clone. The rearrangement links TRBV7-2 to TRBJ2-1; possible D gene TRBD2, 6 bases. Trimming cost V 5 bases and J 4 bases, with 9 bases left between them. The CDR3 spans 13 residues. The V gene's germline CDR1 is SGHTA and CDR2 FQGNSA. CDR3 nucleotides: TGTGCCAGCAGCATGGGGAGGTACAATGAGCAGTTCTTC. It translates to CASSMGRYNEQFF.

CDR3 nucleotide sequence: TGTGCCAGCAGCTTCGTCGTAAGCGGCTCCCGGGAGCAGTTCTTC. Its translation: CASSFVVSGSREQFF. The gene calls are TRBV7-2 and TRBJ2-1; D perhaps matches TRBD2 (5 bases). The CDR3 loop spans 15 amino acids. V shed 3 bases and J shed 10 bases, with 19 bases lying between them. In germline, CDR1 is SGHTA, CDR2 FQGNSA.